Each of the 20 T cell receptor beta chains below was sequenced from the same sample in a study of response to subunit inactivated influenza vaccine listed by TCRdb under 2018. Libraries were built with RT-PCR. The sequencer was an Illumina HiSeq 2500. TCRdb reworked the public reads: Q25 trimming with fastp, MiXCR clone assembly, productive beta chains retained. Each CDR3 protein gets just one entry, which takes the most common genes and DNA from the rows behind it. Recorded for this sample are about 580,000 distinct CDR3 sequences; 14% of them occurred a single time. In total, the top ten clones hold roughly 11% of the sample. The material sequenced was PBMCs from blood, taken about 11 days after vaccination. The receptors here all came from a man in his fifties or sixties who received an inactivated influenza vaccine. Donor details come from another sample of the same person, matched by shared clones.

There are a few counts of this clonotype. The rearrangement links TRBV20-1 to TRBJ2-7, with D possibly being TRBD1 or TRBD2 (5 bases each). The germline V and J ends were trimmed by 0 bases and 5 bases, with 20 bases remaining between them. The CDR3 spans 16 residues. Germline V CDR1 and CDR2: DFQATT, SNEGSKA (reference sequence). The CDR3 nucleotides read TGCAGTGCTAGAGATCTCGGGGCAGGGATCGACAACGAGCAGTACTTC. Protein product: CSARDLGAGIDNEQYF.

This clonotype was found many times. This chain joins TRBV5-1 and TRBJ2-1; possible D gene TRBD2, 5 bases. Trimming shortened V by 0 bases and J by 7 bases, and 14 bases separated the two germline ends. Per germline, CDR1 SGHRS and CDR2 YFSETQ. The length of the CDR3 is 15 residues. In nucleotides, the CDR3 is TGCGCCAGCAGCTTGGACCCGGGAAAAGTAAATGAGCAGTTCTTC. This translates into CASSLDPGKVNEQFF.

This clonotype has only a few counts. V is TRBV4-1 and J is TRBJ2-3; TRBD2 aligns across 7 bases. In germline, CDR1 is MGHRA, CDR2 YSYEKL. V lost 3 bases and J lost 3; bases outside the gene matches: 3. This CDR3 contains 14 residues. CDR3 DNA: TGCGCCAGCAGCCACACGGGGGGAACAGATACGCAGTATTTT. It specifies CASSHTGGTDTQYF.

The CDR3 sequence: CASSSTLSGNTIYF. The DNA of the CDR3 is TGCGCCAGCAGCTCTACCCTATCTGGAAACACCATATATTTT. The chain is built from TRBV5-1 and TRBJ1-3; no reliable D call. Trimming shortened V by 3 bases and J by 1 base, and 8 bases separated the two germline ends. This CDR3 region has 14 residues. Germline V gene data show CDR1 as SGHRS and CDR2 as YFSETQ.

This chain uses TRBV6-1 with TRBJ1-1; TRBD1 matches at 10 bases. The CDR3 covers 16 residues. V lost 7 bases to trimming and J lost 2 bases; unmatched junction nucleotides: 10. Germline V gene lookup returns CDR1 MNHNS and CDR2 SASEGT. The CDR3 sequence: CASTVRLTGGNTEAFF. CDR3 coding DNA: TGTGCCAGCACCGTTCGTTTGACAGGGGGCAACACTGAAGCTTTCTTT.

This clonotype occurred a few times. The rearrangement uses TRBV7-9 and TRBJ1-6; the D is unclear. This CDR3 comprises 12 residues. The V and J ends lost 7 bases and 10 bases respectively, with 11 bases between them. Germline CDR1 is SEHNR and CDR2 is FQNEAQ (reference sequence). Written as DNA, the CDR3 is TGTGCCAGCACTCGAGAATCCTCACCCCTCCACTTT. It codes for CASTRESSPLHF.

The chain uses TRBV12-3 or TRBV12-4 and TRBJ1-2; 7 nucleotides line up with TRBD1. The CDR3 totals 13 residues. After removal of 6 bases from V and 8 bases from J, the junction contained 9 bases not matched to a gene. DNA for the CDR3: TGTGCCAGCAGCCCCGACAGGGTTCAGGGCTACACCTTC. It is translated as CASSPDRVQGYTF.

This clonotype has a handful of counts. The V call is TRBV19, the J call TRBJ1-1, with D possibly matching TRBD1 (6 bases). CDR1 is LNHDA and CDR2 is SQIVND in the germline V gene (reference sequence). The CDR3 sequence is 13 residues long. Trimming cost V 5 bases and J 9 bases, with 16 bases left between them. CDR3 protein: CASSRQDATKAFF. CDR3 bases: TGTGCCAGTAGTCGACAGGATGCGACCAAAGCTTTCTTT.

This clonotype was found a few times. The chain employs TRBV6-5 and TRBJ1-6; 9 bases agree with TRBD1. With 5 bases clipped from V and 5 bases from J, the junction kept 10 bases outside the gene matches. Germline CDR1 is MNHEY and CDR2 is SVGAGI. The length of the CDR3 is 17 residues. CDR3 DNA: TGTGCCAGCAGTCACATGACAGGGGGAATTAATAATTCACCCCTCCACTTT. Its translation: CASSHMTGGINNSPLHF.

J is TRBJ2-3 and V is TRBV20-1, with D uncertain. The CDR3 length is 13 residues. Trimming stripped 6 bases from V and 0 bases from J, with 10 bases between. CDR1 DFQATT and CDR2 SNEGSKA come from the germline V gene (reference sequence). This CDR3 is CSAQLGSTDTQYF. As DNA, the CDR3 is TGCAGTGCCCAGCTCGGGAGCACAGATACGCAGTATTTT.

In this sample, this clonotype turned up a few times. The genes are TRBV28 and TRBJ2-7, with D uncertain. CDR1 MDHEN and CDR2 SYDVKM come from the germline V gene. The CDR3 runs 15 residues. The V and J ends lost 5 bases and 4 bases respectively, with 18 bases between them. CDR3 protein: CASSTPAALHYEQYF. For the CDR3, the DNA is TGTGCCAGCAGTACCCCGGCAGCTTTACATTACGAGCAGTACTTC.

In its sample, this clonotype was seen a few times. This chain uses TRBV12-3 or TRBV12-4 with TRBJ1-5, with TRBD1 as a possible D gene (6 bases). V lost 6 bases to trimming and J lost 2 bases, with 14 bases between them. The CDR3 has 15 amino acids. The CDR3 loop reads CASSEGAGGNQPQHF. CDR3 DNA sequence: TGTGCCAGCAGCGAAGGGGCAGGGGGCAATCAGCCCCAGCATTTT.

This clonotype was observed a few times. This chain uses TRBV15 with TRBJ2-7; 7 bases align to TRBD2. Trimming took 1 base from V and 6 from J; bases not matched to a gene: 9. The CDR3 has 15 residues. Germline assignment: CDR1 LNHNV and CDR2 YYDKDF (reference sequence). The CDR3 DNA sequence: TGTGCCACCAGCAGAGGCATAGCGGGTCGAGGCGAGCAGTACTTC. This encodes CATSRGIAGRGEQYF.

This clonotype has a handful of counts. The chain joins TRBV28 to TRBJ2-7; D could derive from TRBD1 or TRBD2 (7 bases each). Trimming pared 1 base from V and 6 bases from J, leaving 16 bases between. The CDR3 length is 15 residues. The germline V gene encodes CDR1 MDHEN and CDR2 SYDVKM. The CDR3 DNA follows: TGTGCCAGCAGTTTATCGGCAGGGGGGGAAGGCGAGCAGTACTTC. The encoded protein is CASSLSAGGEGEQYF.

This clonotype was found once. The chain recombines TRBV4-1 with TRBJ2-7, with D possibly being TRBD1 or TRBD2 (5 bases each). Trimming removed 4 bases from V and 2 bases from J, with 15 bases in between. In germline, CDR1 is MGHRA, CDR2 YSYEKL. The CDR3 runs 15 residues. The CDR3 coding sequence is TGCGCCAGCAGCCGCTGGGCAGGGAGTGCCTACGAGCAGTACTTC. This translates into CASSRWAGSAYEQYF.

The V and J genes are TRBV12-3 or TRBV12-4 and TRBJ2-1; D is uncertain. V lost 3 bases and J 8 bases, leaving 5 bases between the germline ends. There are 11 residues in the CDR3. In DNA, the CDR3 is TGTGCCAGCAGTTTTCTCGATGAGCAGTTCTTC. It codes for CASSFLDEQFF.

This chain links TRBV19 with TRBJ1-1; 8 nucleotides agree with TRBD1. The CDR3 sequence is 18 residues long. Germline-derived CDR1 and CDR2 are LNHDA and SQIVND (reference sequence). V lost 5 bases to trimming and J lost 0 bases; unmatched junction nucleotides: 14. CDR3 sequence reads: CASSPYWTGSGLNTEAFF. The CDR3 DNA sequence: TGTGCCAGTAGTCCCTACTGGACAGGGTCTGGCTTGAACACTGAAGCTTTCTTT.

This clonotype occurred a few times. The V call is TRBV6-1, the J call TRBJ2-3, with 7 positions matching TRBD1. Germline lookup yields CDR1 MNHNS and CDR2 SASEGT. J was trimmed by 1 base and V by 5 bases; bases with no gene match: 3. The CDR3 is 14 residues long. The CDR3 nucleotides are TGTGCCAGCAGTAAGACAGGGCGCACAGATACGCAGTATTTT. Its protein is CASSKTGRTDTQYF.

The chain joins TRBV24-1 to TRBJ1-1; 9 positions agree with TRBD1. CDR3 length equals 16 residues. V shed 5 bases, J shed 4 bases, and the junction held 10 bases outside the gene matches. Germline V gives CDR1 KGHDR, CDR2 SFDVKD. The CDR3: CATSAVTGTGTTEAFF. In DNA form, the CDR3 reads TGTGCCACCAGTGCAGTGACCGGGACAGGGACCACTGAAGCTTTCTTT.

A few counts support this clonotype. The V and J genes are TRBV4-2 and TRBJ2-7; no clear D gene. The CDR3 extends over 13 amino acids. With 1 base removed from V and 7 bases from J, the gap between germline ends came to 11 bases. CDR1 LGHNA and CDR2 YNFKEQ come from the germline V gene. As DNA, the CDR3 is TGTGCCAGCAGCCAAGGGCCTGGTGCGGAGCAGTACTTC. Amino acids: CASSQGPGAEQYF.